This T cell receptor beta chain was found in a study of T cell responses to AZD1222 COVID-19 vaccine. Turning to this clone: Its antigen is as yet unknown.

The method was immunoSEQ multiplex PCR; TCRdb's version includes in-frame clones alone and lacks a portion of them. The top ten clones hold around 30% of a sample with 120,000 or so clones, roughly nine tenths of them seen once. General study findings and limits: Only after the peak T cell response were repertoires sampled.

This clonotype was obtained from an adult in good health. The material was peripheral blood, obtained on day 0 of AZD1222 vaccination.

The CDR3 coding sequence is TGTGCCAGCAGCCCCCCCGGGACCCCGAATGAAAAACTGTTTTTT. Its translation: CASSPPGTPNEKLFF. The chain carries TRBV5-4 and TRBJ1-4; tentative D call: TRBD1 (5 bases). This CDR3 contains 15 residues. Germline CDR1 reads SGHNT; CDR2 reads YYREEE (reference sequence). The V and J ends lost 4 bases and 5 bases respectively, with 15 bases between them.